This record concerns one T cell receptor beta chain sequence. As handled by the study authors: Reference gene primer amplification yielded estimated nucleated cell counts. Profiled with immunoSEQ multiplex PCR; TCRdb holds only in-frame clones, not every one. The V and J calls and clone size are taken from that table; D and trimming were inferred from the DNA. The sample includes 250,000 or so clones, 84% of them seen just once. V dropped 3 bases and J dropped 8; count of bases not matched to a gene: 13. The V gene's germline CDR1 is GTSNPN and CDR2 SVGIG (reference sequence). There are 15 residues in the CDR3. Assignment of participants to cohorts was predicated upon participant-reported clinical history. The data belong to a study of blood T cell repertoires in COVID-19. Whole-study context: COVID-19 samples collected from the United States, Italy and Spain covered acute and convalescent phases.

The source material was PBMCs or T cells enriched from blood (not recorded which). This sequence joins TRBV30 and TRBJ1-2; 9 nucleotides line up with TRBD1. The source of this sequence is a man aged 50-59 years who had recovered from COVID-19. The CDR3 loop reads CAWRKPGQGLKGYTF. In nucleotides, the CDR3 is TGTGCCTGGAGAAAACCGGGACAGGGCTTGAAGGGCTACACCTTC. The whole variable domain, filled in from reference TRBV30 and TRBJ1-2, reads SQTIHQWPATLVQPVGSPLSLECTVEGTSNPNLYWYRQAAGRGLQLLFYSVGIGQISSEVPQNLSASRPQDRQFILSSKKLLLSDSGFYLCAWRKPGQGLKGYTFGSGTRLTVV.